Listed below are T cell receptor beta chains from one sample, sequenced in a study of T-cell memory formation after mild COVID-19. One entry per CDR3 protein, called by TCRdb with MiXCR from the 5' RACE reads. The table includes 100,000 to 130,000 distinct CDR3 sequences, roughly a sixth detected once. The specimen was PBMCs or a T cell subset sorted from them (not recorded which). The receptors derive from a man between 18 and 29 years old who had mild COVID-19 (a few samples of this study predate the infection). Cell type and time point are not known. Each CDR3 is given with its conserved first and last residue. D genes are given only for firm matches. Not every row has a clone size; where given, it reads once, few, many or a size class.

V	size	D	J	CDR3	DNA
TRBV7-2	.	TRBD1	TRBJ1-4	CASSLGGQGGEKLFF	TGTGCCAGCAGCTTAGGGGGACAGGGTGGCGAAAAACTGTTTTTT
TRBV12-3/TRBV12-4	few	.	TRBJ1-5	CASSLAPYQPQHF	TGTGCCAGCAGTTTGGCCCCCTATCAGCCCCAGCATTTT
TRBV2	few	.	TRBJ1-5	CASSDRDSNQPQHF	TGTGCCAGCAGTGACAGGGATAGCAATCAGCCCCAGCATTTT
TRBV3-1	few	.	TRBJ1-3	CASSAYRDGGNTIYF	TGTGCCAGCAGTGCATACAGGGACGGCGGAAACACCATATATTTT
TRBV12-3/TRBV12-4	many	TRBD1	TRBJ2-2	CASSSGQGAGELFF	TGTGCCAGCAGTTCCGGACAGGGCGCGGGGGAGCTGTTTTTT
TRBV11-2	many	.	TRBJ2-3	CASSLPTDTQYF	TGTGCCAGCAGCCTCCCTACAGATACGCAGTATTTT
TRBV6-2/TRBV6-3	.	TRBD1	TRBJ1-2	CASTMDRGYGYTF	TGTGCCAGCACCATGGACAGGGGGTATGGCTACACCTTC
TRBV20-1	few	TRBD2	TRBJ2-1	CSAGGLALEQFF	TGCAGTGCCGGCGGACTAGCTTTAGAGCAGTTCTTC
TRBV5-1	.	.	TRBJ2-3	CASTGQPVDTQYF	TGCGCCAGCACAGGACAGCCCGTGGATACGCAGTATTTT
TRBV9	few	.	TRBJ1-6	CASQRDNSPLHF	TGTGCCAGCCAGAGGGACAATTCACCCCTCCACTTT
TRBV12-3/TRBV12-4	.	TRBD2	TRBJ2-7	CASRRGDYEQYF	TGTGCCAGCCGTCGGGGGGACTACGAGCAGTACTTC
TRBV5-1	few	TRBD2	TRBJ2-3	CASGTSGTDTQYF	TGCGCCAGCGGGACTAGCGGCACAGATACGCAGTATTTT
TRBV4-3	.	.	TRBJ2-7	CASSPRVQGLYEQYF	TGCGCCAGCAGCCCTCGGGTCCAGGGGTTGTACGAGCAGTACTTC
TRBV4-3	many	TRBD2	TRBJ2-3	CASSRNGGTDTQYF	TGCGCCAGCAGCCGGAACGGGGGGACAGATACGCAGTATTTT
TRBV20-1	few	.	TRBJ1-4	CSAHDRTTEKLFF	TGCAGTGCTCATGACAGGACTACTGAAAAACTGTTTTTT
TRBV20-1	few	TRBD1	TRBJ2-5	CSASPRTGRQETQYF	TGCAGTGCTAGCCCCCGGACAGGGCGGCAAGAGACCCAGTACTTC
TRBV5-4	many	.	TRBJ2-5	CASSFTSRPQETQYF	TGTGCCAGCAGCTTCACAAGCCGCCCCCAAGAGACCCAGTACTTC
TRBV5-1	.	.	TRBJ1-5	CASSLVVGVEPQHF	TGCGCCAGCAGCTTGGTGGTAGGGGTCGAGCCCCAGCATTTT
TRBV2	.	.	TRBJ1-2	CASSEWDLNDTF	TGTGCCAGCAGTGAATGGGACCTTAACGACACCTTC
TRBV12-3/TRBV12-4	few	.	TRBJ2-3	CASSTQGTDTQYF	TGTGCCAGCAGTACCCAGGGGACAGATACGCAGTATTTT